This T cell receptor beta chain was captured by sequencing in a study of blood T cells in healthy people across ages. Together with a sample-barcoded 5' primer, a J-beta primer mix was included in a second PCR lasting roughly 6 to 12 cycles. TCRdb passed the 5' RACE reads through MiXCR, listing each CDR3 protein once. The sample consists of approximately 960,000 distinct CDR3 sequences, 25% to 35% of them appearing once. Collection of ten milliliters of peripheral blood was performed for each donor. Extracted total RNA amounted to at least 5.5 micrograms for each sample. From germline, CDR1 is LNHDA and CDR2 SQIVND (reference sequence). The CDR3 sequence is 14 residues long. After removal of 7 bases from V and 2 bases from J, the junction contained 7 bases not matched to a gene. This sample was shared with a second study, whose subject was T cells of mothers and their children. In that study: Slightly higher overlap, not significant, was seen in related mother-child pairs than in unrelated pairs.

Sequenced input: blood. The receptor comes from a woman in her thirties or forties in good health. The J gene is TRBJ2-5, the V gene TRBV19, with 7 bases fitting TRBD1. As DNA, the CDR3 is TGTGCCAGTAACCGGGGACAGCTTCAAGAGACCCAGTACTTC. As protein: CASNRGQLQETQYF. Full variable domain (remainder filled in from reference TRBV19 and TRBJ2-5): DGGITQSPKYLFRKEGQNVTLSCEQNLNHDAMYWYRQDPGQGLRLIYYSQIVNDFQKGDIAEGYSVSREKKESFPLTVTSAQKNPTAFYLCASNRGQLQETQYFGPGTRLLVL.